The 30 T cell receptor beta chains given below trace back to one sample, sequenced in a study of control samples from healthy donors and cancer patients. Some clones are missing from TCRdb's copy, which holds only in-frame ones; the method was immunoSEQ multiplex PCR. Among 75,000 to 90,000 clones listed, roughly 86% were seen once. The material sequenced was blood. The origin of the receptors is a young man in good health.

The rearrangement uses TRBV30 and TRBJ1-2, with 7 nucleotides matching TRBD1. Germline lookup yields CDR1 GTSNPN and CDR2 SVGIG (reference sequence). Losses at the gene ends were 2 bases for V and 8 bases for J; bases not matched to a gene: 5. There are 12 residues in the CDR3. The CDR3 sequence is CAWSSQGGGYTF. CDR3 nucleotide sequence: TGTGCCTGGAGTTCGCAGGGGGGCGGCTACACCTTC. Using reference TRBV30 and TRBJ1-2 for the parts outside the CDR3, the full variable domain is SQTIHQWPATLVQPVGSPLSLECTVEGTSNPNLYWYRQAAGRGLQLLFYSVGIGQISSEVPQNLSASRPQDRQFILSSKKLLLSDSGFYLCAWSSQGGGYTFGSGTRLTVV.

In DNA form, the CDR3 reads TGCGCCAGCAGCCAAGGTGGGGGGACTAATGAAAAACTGTTTTTT. Its translation: CASSQGGGTNEKLFF. V is TRBV4-1 and J is TRBJ1-4; a possible D gene is TRBD1 (5 bases). V lost 1 base and J 2 bases, leaving 8 bases between the germline ends. The CDR3 is made up of 15 amino acids. Germline V gene data show CDR1 as MGHRA and CDR2 as YSYEKL.

This clone was seen more than once but under ten times. The chain has TRBV29-1 and TRBJ2-3, with TRBD2 matching 7 bases. The CDR3 contains 13 residues. The trim removed 5 bases at V and 5 bases at J, leaving 7 bases unmatched. Germline CDR1 and CDR2: SQVTM and ANQGSEA. Here the CDR3 DNA reads TGCAGCGTTCAAACTAGCGTTCAAGATACGCAGTATTTT. Its translation: CSVQTSVQDTQYF.

The CDR3 reads CASSLIRTSGEKYEQFF. CDR3 sequence (DNA): TGTGCCAGCAGCCTGATTAGGACTAGCGGTGAAAAGTATGAGCAGTTCTTC. The chain recombines TRBV5-4 with TRBJ2-1, with 10 bases matching TRBD2. The CDR3 is 17 amino acids. Trimming cost V 4 bases and J 8 bases; bases outside gene matches: 15. Germline CDR1 is SGHNT and CDR2 is YYREEE (reference sequence). Supplemented by reference TRBV5-4 and TRBJ2-1, the full variable domain reads ETGVTQSPTHLIKTRGQQVTLRCSSQSGHNTVSWYQQALGQGPQFIFQYYREEENGRGNFPPRFSGLQFPNYSSELNVNALELDDSALYLCASSLIRTSGEKYEQFFGPGTRLTVL.

The rearrangement joins TRBV3-1 (or the pseudogene TRBV3-2) to TRBJ2-3; tentatively, D is TRBD2 (6 bases). The CDR3 is 14 amino acids. Trimming took 0 bases from V and 3 from J, leaving 7 bases between them. The V gene's germline CDR1 is LGHDT and CDR2 YNNKEL (reference sequence). The CDR3, as DNA: TGTGCCAGCAGCCAAGAGGAGGGGACAGATACGCAGTATTTT. Protein sequence: CASSQEEGTDTQYF.

The V and J genes are TRBV27 and TRBJ1-1; maybe TRBD1 (5 bases). V gave up 2 bases and J gave up 0 bases, with 13 bases separating them. Per the germline V gene, CDR1 is MNHEY and CDR2 is SMNVEV (reference sequence). The CDR3 length is 16 residues. The CDR3 region has the DNA TGTGCCAGCAGTTTACCGCGGGGGGGGATGAACACTGAAGCTTTCTTT. This translates into CASSLPRGGMNTEAFF.

The chain joins TRBV21-1 to TRBJ2-4. TRBV21-1 is labeled a pseudogene. The CDR3 is 16 amino acids. CDR3 nucleotide sequence: TGTGCCAGCAGCATACTGGCGAGTTTTCCCAAAAACATTCAGTACTTC. Protein product: CASSILASFPKNIQYF.

This chain joins TRBV5-8 and TRBJ2-7; weak D call: TRBD1 (7 bases). Germline CDR1 is SGHTS and CDR2 is YDEGEE. The CDR3 is 15 amino acids. Deletions cut 4 bases from V and 0 bases from J, with 14 bases between. The CDR3 DNA is TGTGCCAGCAGCCATCACAGGGGAGGCTCCTACGAGCAGTACGTC. It encodes CASSHHRGGSYEQYV.

The chain couples TRBV7-9 to TRBJ1-4; no clear D. This CDR3 has 14 residues. CDR1 is SEHNR and CDR2 is FQNEAQ in the germline V gene (reference sequence). Between the trimmed V and J ends, which lost 5 bases and 0 bases, there was a span of 7 bases. The CDR3 nucleotides are TGTGCCAGCAGCCCCACCACAACTAATGAAAAACTGTTTTTT. This sequence encodes CASSPTTTNEKLFF.

The chain links TRBV4-1 to TRBJ2-1; 7 bases line up with TRBD2. With 8 bases clipped from V and 9 bases from J, the junction kept 1 base outside the gene matches. This CDR3 spans 10 amino acids. In germline, CDR1 is MGHRA, CDR2 YSYEKL. CDR3 in amino acids: CASGGGEQFF. The CDR3 region has the DNA TGCGCCAGCGGGGGGGGTGAGCAGTTCTTC.

The chain is built from TRBV2 and TRBJ1-1; the match to TRBD1 covers 9 bases. The V segment lost 4 bases and the J segment 2 bases; nucleotides outside the gene matches: 2. The CDR3 totals 14 residues. CDR1 and CDR2 (germline): SNHLY, FYNNEI. The chain's CDR3 is CASSGDRVNTEAFF. The CDR3 DNA sequence: TGTGCCAGCAGTGGGGACAGGGTAAACACTGAAGCTTTCTTT.

The J gene is TRBJ1-4, the V gene TRBV30; D gene ambiguous. Per germline, CDR1 GTSNPN and CDR2 SVGIG (reference sequence). CDR3 length: 12 residues. The V gene lost 4 bases and the J gene lost 8 bases, with 11 bases spanning the gap. This chain's CDR3 is CAWKSPGEKLFF. As DNA, the CDR3 is TGTGCCTGGAAAAGCCCGGGGGAAAAACTGTTTTTT.

J is TRBJ1-2 and V is TRBV28, with TRBD1 matching over 7 bases. Germline CDR1 is MDHEN and CDR2 is SYDVKM. The CDR3 loop spans 15 amino acids. Trimming at V came to 5 bases and at J to 6 bases, leaving 12 bases not matched to a gene. This CDR3 reads CASSPRTGGVDGYTF. The DNA of the CDR3 is TGTGCCAGCAGTCCTCGGACAGGAGGGGTCGATGGCTACACCTTC.

The chain is built from TRBV2 and TRBJ1-5; D remains ambiguous. The CDR3 covers 14 residues. Trimming cost V 0 bases and J 6 bases, with 9 bases left between them. Germline V CDR1 and CDR2: SNHLY, FYNNEI. The CDR3 is CASSEARAGQPQHF. CDR3 nucleotides: TGTGCCAGCAGTGAAGCCCGTGCCGGTCAGCCCCAGCATTTT.

The chain employs TRBV30 and TRBJ1-2, with a tentative D call TRBD1 (6 bases). CDR3 length: 14 amino acids. Between the trimmed V and J ends, which lost 2 bases and 3 bases, there was a span of 13 bases. Germline CDR1 reads GTSNPN; CDR2 reads SVGIG (reference sequence). CDR3 protein: CAWSPRTAYYGYTF. The CDR3 DNA sequence: TGTGCCTGGAGTCCCCGGACAGCTTACTATGGCTACACCTTC.

The chain is built from TRBV19 and TRBJ2-3, with 8 bases matching TRBD2. Germline-derived CDR1 and CDR2 are LNHDA and SQIVND (reference sequence). With 3 bases clipped from V and 4 bases from J, the junction kept 6 bases outside the gene matches. There are 15 residues in the CDR3. The CDR3 region is CASSIGLAGPDTQYF. CDR3 nucleotide sequence: TGTGCCAGTAGTATTGGACTAGCCGGGCCAGATACGCAGTATTTT.

This chain uses TRBV11-1 with TRBJ1-2; D is uncertain. V was cut by 5 bases and J by 3 bases, with 13 bases left in between. The CDR3 covers 14 residues. Germline V gives CDR1 SGHAT, CDR2 FQDESV (reference sequence). CDR3 sequence (DNA): TGTGCCAGCAGCCCCCTTCGGGCCGACTATGGCTACACCTTC. It is translated as CASSPLRADYGYTF.

This clone was counted a single time. The chain uses TRBV5-1 and TRBJ2-5, with D maybe TRBD1 (6 bases). CDR3 length: 17 residues. From germline, CDR1 is SGHRS and CDR2 YFSETQ. V was shortened by 0 bases and J by 4 bases, with 19 bases between the two germline ends. The CDR3 here is CASSLATGPLGGETQYF. DNA of the CDR3: TGCGCCAGCAGCTTGGCTACAGGGCCATTGGGCGGAGAGACCCAGTACTTC.

The rearrangement links TRBV18 to TRBJ2-5; 9 nucleotides match TRBD2. Trimming at V came to 3 bases and at J to 0 bases, leaving 2 bases not matched to a gene. CDR3 length: 15 amino acids. CDR1 and CDR2 from the germline V gene are KGHSH and LQKENI. The DNA of the CDR3 is TGTGCCAGCTCACCGCAGCGGGGGGACCAAGAGACCCAGTACTTC. Protein product: CASSPQRGDQETQYF.

The V gene is TRBV27, the J gene TRBJ1-5, with D unclear. This CDR3 is built from 15 residues. V was pared by 4 bases and J by 2 bases, with 12 bases between. The germline CDR1 and CDR2 sequences are MNHEY and SMNVEV (reference sequence). CDR3 protein: CASSWSGNGNQPQHF. CDR3 nucleotide sequence: TGTGCCAGCAGTTGGTCCGGGAATGGCAATCAGCCCCAGCATTTT.

The genes are TRBV7-6 and TRBJ2-1; 14 bases map to TRBD2. Germline V gene lookup returns CDR1 SGHVS and CDR2 FNYEAQ. CDR3 length: 18 residues. V lost 5 bases and J lost 2; bases outside the gene matches: 8. Here the CDR3 DNA reads TGTGCCAGCAGCCCGGGACTAGCGGGGGCTCCTACCTACAATGAGCAGTTCTTC. Translated: CASSPGLAGAPTYNEQFF. Based on the CDR3 plus reference TRBV7-6 and TRBJ2-1, the full variable domain is GAGVSQSPRYKVTKRGQDVALRCDPISGHVSLYWYRQALGQGPEFLTYFNYEAQQDKSGLPNDRFSAERPEGSISTLTIQRTEQRDSAMYRCASSPGLAGAPTYNEQFFGPGTRLTVL.

The CDR3 is CASSEYDREYGYTF. The DNA for the CDR3 is TGCGCCAGCAGTGAATACGACAGGGAGTATGGCTACACCTTC. The chain employs TRBV10-2 and TRBJ1-2; 7 bases align to TRBD1. CDR1 and CDR2 (germline): WSHSY, SAAADI. J lost 5 bases, V lost 3 bases, and 6 bases had no gene match. CDR3 length equals 14 residues.

The rearrangement uses TRBV27 and TRBJ1-1; D gene uncertain. CDR1 is MNHEY and CDR2 is SMNVEV in the germline V gene (reference sequence). Trimming took off 6 bases at V and 3 bases at J, with 11 bases between the two ends. The CDR3 sequence is 13 residues long. The CDR3 DNA reads as TGTGCCAGCAGCTTGGGGAGAGACACTGAAGCTTTCTTT. It is translated as CASSLGRDTEAFF.

This rearrangement joins TRBV24-1 to TRBJ2-2; 7 bases agree with TRBD1. The CDR3 runs to 17 residues. J gave up 2 bases and V 5 bases, and 10 bases lay outside the gene matches. The germline V gene has CDR1 KGHDR and CDR2 SFDVKD. CDR3 protein: CATSANPGTANTGELFF. In DNA form, the CDR3 reads TGTGCCACCAGTGCGAACCCCGGGACAGCAAACACCGGGGAGCTGTTTTTT.

Details on this clone: The junction and the germline gene differ at one end; a read error may be behind it. The chain is built from TRBV19 and TRBJ1-3; D is possibly TRBD1 (6 bases). Germline V CDR1 and CDR2: LNHDA, SQIVND (reference sequence). The CDR3 runs to 16 residues. CDR3 amino acids: CASSITGIPSRNTIYF. CDR3 DNA sequence: TGTGCCAGTAGTATTACAGGGATCCCCTCTAGAAACACCATATATTTT.

The V and J genes are TRBV5-4 and TRBJ2-5; D ambiguous. The CDR3 extends over 14 amino acids. Between the trimmed V and J ends, which lost 1 base and 5 bases, there was a span of 12 bases. CDR1 SGHNT and CDR2 YYREEE come from the germline V gene (reference sequence). The CDR3 coding sequence is TGTGCCAGCAGCTTGTCAAACTCGGTTGAGACCCAGTACTTC. Amino acids: CASSLSNSVETQYF.

In nucleotides, the CDR3 is TGTGCCAGCAGCTTAGGGCAGGGGCCAGAGACCCAGTACTTC. Its protein is CASSLGQGPETQYF. The chain combines TRBV11-2 with TRBJ2-5; TRBD1 might be the D (6 bases). CDR3 size: 14 residues. The germline V gene has CDR1 SGHAT and CDR2 FQNNGV. Between the trimmed V and J ends, which lost 1 base and 4 bases, there was a span of 10 bases.

This chain connects TRBV5-4 to TRBJ2-3; 12 nucleotides align to TRBD2. Germline values: CDR1 SGHNT, CDR2 YYREEE (reference sequence). CDR3 length: 17 residues. The trim removed 0 bases at V and 4 bases at J, leaving 6 bases unmatched. DNA of the CDR3: TGTGCCAGCAGCTTGGCCCCTAGCGGGGGGGCCGCAGATACGCAGTATTTT. This translates into CASSLAPSGGAADTQYF. The whole variable domain, filled in from reference TRBV5-4 and TRBJ2-3, reads ETGVTQSPTHLIKTRGQQVTLRCSSQSGHNTVSWYQQALGQGPQFIFQYYREEENGRGNFPPRFSGLQFPNYSSELNVNALELDDSALYLCASSLAPSGGAADTQYFGPGTRLTVL.

The chain uses TRBV7-3 and TRBJ2-1, with 9 bases matching TRBD2. The CDR3 sequence is 16 residues long. Germline V lookup: CDR1 SGHTA, CDR2 FQGTGA. Germline trimming cut 2 bases from V and 9 bases from J; bases unmatched to any gene: 11. The CDR3 DNA follows: TGTGCCAGCAGCTTAGCTAGCGGGGTCCTATGGGGTGAGCAGTTCTTC. Translation gives CASSLASGVLWGEQFF.

The chain joins TRBV7-9 to TRBJ2-3, with D possibly being TRBD1 (6 bases). V lost 4 bases to trimming and J lost 1 base, with 15 bases between them. CDR3 length equals 16 residues. Looked up from germline, CDR1 is SEHNR and CDR2 is FQNEAQ (reference sequence). The CDR3 coding sequence is TGTGCCAGCAGCTCCCTACAGGGTTCCGGCACAGATACGCAGTATTTT. The encoded protein is CASSSLQGSGTDTQYF.